This record covers a single TCR beta chain. The antigen remains unidentified. The table came from immunoSEQ multiplex PCR; TCRdb's copy has only in-frame clones and leaves some out. The sample shows 100,000 to 120,000 clones, about nine tenths of them seen only once. V was shortened by 0 bases and J by 0 bases, with 17 bases between the two germline ends. The CDR3 loop spans 19 amino acids. Germline V gives CDR1 LGHDT, CDR2 YNNKEL (reference sequence). The entry originates in a study of T cell responses to AZD1222 COVID-19 vaccine. Points from the study as a whole: The peak T cell response came first, and repertoires were sampled only after it. Baseline serostatus was positive in only a handful of AZD1222 recipients.

The sample consisted of peripheral blood, taken 28 days after the second AZD1222 dose. This clonotype was obtained from an adult who received the AZD1222 COVID-19 vaccine. This sequence joins TRBV3-1 (or the pseudogene TRBV3-2) and TRBJ2-2; D is tentatively TRBD1 or TRBD2 (5 bases each). The CDR3 DNA sequence: TGTGCCAGCAGCCAAGACTTTGGGGGTAGGTCCACGAACACCGGGGAGCTGTTTTTT. Its protein is CASSQDFGGRSTNTGELFF.